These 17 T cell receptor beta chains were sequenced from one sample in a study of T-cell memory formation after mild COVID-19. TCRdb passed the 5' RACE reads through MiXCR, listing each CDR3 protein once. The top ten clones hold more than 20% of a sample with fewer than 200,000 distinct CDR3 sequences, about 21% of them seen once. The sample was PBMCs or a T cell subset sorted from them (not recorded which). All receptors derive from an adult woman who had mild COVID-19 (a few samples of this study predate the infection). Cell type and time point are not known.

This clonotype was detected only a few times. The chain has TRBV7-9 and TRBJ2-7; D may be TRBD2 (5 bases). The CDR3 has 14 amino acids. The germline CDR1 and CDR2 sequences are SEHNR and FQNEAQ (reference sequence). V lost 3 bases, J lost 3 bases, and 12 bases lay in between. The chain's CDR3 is CASSFSARGYEQYF. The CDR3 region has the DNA TGTGCCAGCAGCTTTAGCGCCCGGGGCTACGAGCAGTACTTC. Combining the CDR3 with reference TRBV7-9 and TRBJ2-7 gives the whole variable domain DTGVSQNPRHKITKRGQNVTFRCDPISEHNRLYWYRQTLGQGPEFLTYFQNEAQLEKSRLLSDRFSAERPKGSFSTLEIQRTEQGDSAMYLCASSFSARGYEQYFGPGTRLTVT.

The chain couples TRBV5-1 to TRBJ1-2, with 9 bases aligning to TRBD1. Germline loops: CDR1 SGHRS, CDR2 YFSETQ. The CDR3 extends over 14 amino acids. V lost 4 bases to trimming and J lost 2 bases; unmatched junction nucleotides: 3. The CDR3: CASSPGTGNYGYTF. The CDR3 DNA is TGCGCCAGCAGCCCGGGGACAGGGAACTATGGCTACACCTTC.

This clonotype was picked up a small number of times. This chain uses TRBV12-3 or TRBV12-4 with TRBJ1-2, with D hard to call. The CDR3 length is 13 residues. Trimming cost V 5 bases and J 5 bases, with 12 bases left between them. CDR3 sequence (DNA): TGTGCCAGCAGTCCGGCGATCGGGTATGGCTACACCTTC. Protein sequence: CASSPAIGYGYTF.

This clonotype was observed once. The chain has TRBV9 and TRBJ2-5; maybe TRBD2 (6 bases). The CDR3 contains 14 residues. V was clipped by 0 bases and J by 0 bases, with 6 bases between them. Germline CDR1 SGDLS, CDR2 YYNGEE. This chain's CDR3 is CASSVGRDQETQYF. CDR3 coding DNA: TGTGCCAGCAGCGTAGGGAGGGACCAAGAGACCCAGTACTTC.

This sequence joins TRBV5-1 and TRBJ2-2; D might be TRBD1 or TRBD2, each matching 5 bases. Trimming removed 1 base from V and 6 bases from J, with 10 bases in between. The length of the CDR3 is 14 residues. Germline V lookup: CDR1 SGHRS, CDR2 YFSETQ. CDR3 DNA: TGCGCCAGCAGCTTGTTATGGGGGTCCGGGGAGCTGTTTTTT. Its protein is CASSLLWGSGELFF.

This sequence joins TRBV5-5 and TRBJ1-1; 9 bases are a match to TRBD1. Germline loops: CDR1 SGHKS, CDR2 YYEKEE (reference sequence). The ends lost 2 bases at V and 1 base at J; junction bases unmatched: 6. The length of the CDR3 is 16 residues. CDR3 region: CASSLQGALENTEAFF. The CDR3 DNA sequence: TGTGCCAGCAGCTTACAGGGGGCCCTGGAGAACACTGAAGCTTTCTTT. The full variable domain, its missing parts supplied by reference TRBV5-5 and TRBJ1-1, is DAGVTQSPTHLIKTRGQQVTLRCSPISGHKSVSWYQQVLGQGPQFIFQYYEKEERGRGNFPDRFSARQFPNYSSELNVNALLLGDSALYLCASSLQGALENTEAFFGQGTRLTVV.

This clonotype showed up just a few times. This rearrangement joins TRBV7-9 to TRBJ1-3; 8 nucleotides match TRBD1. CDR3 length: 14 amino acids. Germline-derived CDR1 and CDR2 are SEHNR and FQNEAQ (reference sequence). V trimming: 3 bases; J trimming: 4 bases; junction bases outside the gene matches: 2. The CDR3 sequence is CASSLTGEGNTIYF. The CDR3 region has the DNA TGTGCCAGCAGCTTGACAGGGGAAGGAAACACCATATATTTT. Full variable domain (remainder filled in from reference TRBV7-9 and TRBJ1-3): DTGVSQNPRHKITKRGQNVTFRCDPISEHNRLYWYRQTLGQGPEFLTYFQNEAQLEKSRLLSDRFSAERPKGSFSTLEIQRTEQGDSAMYLCASSLTGEGNTIYFGEGSWLTVV.

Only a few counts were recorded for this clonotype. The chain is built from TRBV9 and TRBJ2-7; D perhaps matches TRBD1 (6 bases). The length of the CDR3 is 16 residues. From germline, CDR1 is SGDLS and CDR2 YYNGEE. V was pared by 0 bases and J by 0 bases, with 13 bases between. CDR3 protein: CASSVGYGQSSYEQYF. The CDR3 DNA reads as TGTGCCAGCAGCGTAGGCTACGGACAGAGCTCCTACGAGCAGTACTTC.

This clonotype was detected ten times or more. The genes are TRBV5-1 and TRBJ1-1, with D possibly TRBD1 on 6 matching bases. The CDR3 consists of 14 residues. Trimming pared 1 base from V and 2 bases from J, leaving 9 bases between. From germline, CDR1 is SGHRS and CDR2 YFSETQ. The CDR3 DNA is TGCGCCAGCAGCTTGAGGGGGGGTAACACTGAAGCTTTCTTT. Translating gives CASSLRGGNTEAFF.

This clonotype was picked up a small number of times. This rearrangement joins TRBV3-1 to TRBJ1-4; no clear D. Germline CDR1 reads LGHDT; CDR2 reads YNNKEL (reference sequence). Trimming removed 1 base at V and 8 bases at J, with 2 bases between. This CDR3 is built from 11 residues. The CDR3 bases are TGTGCCAGCAGCCAAGCCGAAAAACTGTTTTTT. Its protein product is CASSQAEKLFF.

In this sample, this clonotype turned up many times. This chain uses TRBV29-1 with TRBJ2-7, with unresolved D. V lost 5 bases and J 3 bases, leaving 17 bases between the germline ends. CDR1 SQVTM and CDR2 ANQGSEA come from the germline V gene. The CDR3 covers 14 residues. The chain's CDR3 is CSVSGFRSNYEQYF. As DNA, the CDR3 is TGCAGCGTTAGTGGATTCAGATCGAACTACGAGCAGTACTTC.

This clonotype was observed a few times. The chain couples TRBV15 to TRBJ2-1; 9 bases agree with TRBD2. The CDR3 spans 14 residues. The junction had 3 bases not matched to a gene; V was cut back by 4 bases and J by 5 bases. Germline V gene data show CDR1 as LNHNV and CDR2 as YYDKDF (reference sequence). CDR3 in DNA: TGTGCCACCAGCACCCGACTAGCGGACAATGAGCAGTTCTTC. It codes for CATSTRLADNEQFF.

The CDR3 protein is CATSDGQIYEQYF. CDR3 bases: TGTGCCACCAGTGACGGACAGATCTACGAGCAGTACTTC. The chain carries TRBV24-1 and TRBJ2-7; D may be TRBD1 (6 bases). Germline CDR1 KGHDR, CDR2 SFDVKD. Trimming shortened V by 4 bases and J by 3 bases, and 9 bases separated the two germline ends. The CDR3 consists of 13 residues.

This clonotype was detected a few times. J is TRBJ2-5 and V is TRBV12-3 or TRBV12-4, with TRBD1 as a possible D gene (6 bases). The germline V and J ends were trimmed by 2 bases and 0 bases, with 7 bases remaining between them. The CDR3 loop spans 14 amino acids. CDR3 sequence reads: CASSLRGYQETQYF. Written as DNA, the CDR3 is TGTGCCAGCAGTTTAAGGGGGTACCAAGAGACCCAGTACTTC.

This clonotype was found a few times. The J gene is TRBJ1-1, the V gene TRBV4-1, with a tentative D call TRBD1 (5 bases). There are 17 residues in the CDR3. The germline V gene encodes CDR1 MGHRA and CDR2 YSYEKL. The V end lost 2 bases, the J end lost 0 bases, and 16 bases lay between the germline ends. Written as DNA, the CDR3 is TGCGCCAGCAGCCAATTGGGGACCACCTTCATGAACACTGAAGCTTTCTTT. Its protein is CASSQLGTTFMNTEAFF.

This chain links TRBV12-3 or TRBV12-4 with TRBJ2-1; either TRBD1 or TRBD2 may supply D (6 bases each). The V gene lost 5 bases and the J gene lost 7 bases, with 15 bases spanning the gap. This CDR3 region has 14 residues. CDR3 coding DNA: TGTGCCAGCAGTGAAGGGGGGTTTGAAAATGAGCAGTTCTTC. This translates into CASSEGGFENEQFF.

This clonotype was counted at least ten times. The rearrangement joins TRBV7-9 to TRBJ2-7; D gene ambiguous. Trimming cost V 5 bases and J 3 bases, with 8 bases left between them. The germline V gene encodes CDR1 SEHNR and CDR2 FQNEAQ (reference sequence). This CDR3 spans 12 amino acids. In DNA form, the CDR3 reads TGTGCCAGCAGCCTAAACAGCTACGAGCAGTACTTC. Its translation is CASSLNSYEQYF.